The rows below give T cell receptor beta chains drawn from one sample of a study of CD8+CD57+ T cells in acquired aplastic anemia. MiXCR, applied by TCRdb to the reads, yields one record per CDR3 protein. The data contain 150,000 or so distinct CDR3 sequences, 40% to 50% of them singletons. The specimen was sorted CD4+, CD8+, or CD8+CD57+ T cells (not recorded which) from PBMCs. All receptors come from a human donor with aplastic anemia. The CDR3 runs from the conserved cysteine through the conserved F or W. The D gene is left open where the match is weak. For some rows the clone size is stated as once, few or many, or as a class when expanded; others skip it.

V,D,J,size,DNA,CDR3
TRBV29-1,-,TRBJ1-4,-,TGCAGCGTTCTTTACAGACTCAATGAAAAACTGTTTTTT,CSVLYRLNEKLFF
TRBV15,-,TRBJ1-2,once,TGCGCCACCAGCAGAGATCATGGGTCTGGCTACGCCTTC,CATSRDHGSGYAF
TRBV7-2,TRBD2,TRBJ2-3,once,TGTGCCAGCAGCCTCGACGGGGGGACAGATACGCAGTATTTT,CASSLDGGTDTQYF
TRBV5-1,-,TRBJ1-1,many,TGCGCCAGCAGCTTGGGCGCCCAAAGGCCTGAAGCTTTCTTT,CASSLGAQRPEAFF
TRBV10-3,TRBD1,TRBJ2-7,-,TGTGCCATCCGGGACAGGGAAGTGGACGAGCAGTACTTC,CAIRDREVDEQYF
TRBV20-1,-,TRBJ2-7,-,TGCAGTGCTAGAGCTGGAAACTACGAGCAGTACTTC,CSARAGNYEQYF
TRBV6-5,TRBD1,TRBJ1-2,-,TGTGCCAGCAGTTGGTGGCAGGGGGCGGATCATGGCTACACCTTC,CASSWWQGADHGYTF
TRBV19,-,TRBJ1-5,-,TGTGCCAGTACCTATCAGGGGAGCAATCAGCCCCAGCATTTT,CASTYQGSNQPQHF
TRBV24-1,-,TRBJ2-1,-,TGTGCCACCAGTGACCCATGGAGCAATGAGCAGTTCTTC,CATSDPWSNEQFF
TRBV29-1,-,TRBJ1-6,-,TGCAGCGTGATGGACGGATCTAATTCACCCCTCCACTTT,CSVMDGSNSPLHF
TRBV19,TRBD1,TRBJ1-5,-,TGTGCCAGTAGTACCGGGACAGGGAATCAGCCCCAGCATTTT,CASSTGTGNQPQHF
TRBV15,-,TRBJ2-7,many,TGTGCCACCAGCGGCTGGGGGTCCTACGAGCAGTACTTC,CATSGWGSYEQYF
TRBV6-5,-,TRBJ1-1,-,TGTGCCAGCAGTTACGCGCAAAACACTGAAGCTTTCTTT,CASSYAQNTEAFF
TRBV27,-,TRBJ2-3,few,TGTGCCAGCAGTTTGACGAGGGGCAGCACAGATACGCAGTATTTT,CASSLTRGSTDTQYF
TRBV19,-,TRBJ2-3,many,TGTGCCAGTAGTCACCCGGGAGAATCAGATACGCAGTATTTT,CASSHPGESDTQYF
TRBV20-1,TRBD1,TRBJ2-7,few,TGCAGTGCGCAGGACAGGGACTCCTACGAGCAGTACTTC,CSAQDRDSYEQYF
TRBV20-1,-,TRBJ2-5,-,TGCAGTGCTAGAACAGAAGAGACCCAGTACTTC,CSARTEETQYF
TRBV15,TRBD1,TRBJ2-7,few,TGTGCCACCAGCACAACCAGGACAGGGGGAGGCTACGAGCAGTACTTC,CATSTTRTGGGYEQYF
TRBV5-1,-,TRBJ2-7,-,TGCGCCAGCAGGTCGGACACCGCCTACGAGCAGTACTTC,CASRSDTAYEQYF
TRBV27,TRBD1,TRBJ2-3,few,TGTGCCAGCAGTTTCAGGGGGATGAGCACAGATACGCAGTATTTT,CASSFRGMSTDTQYF
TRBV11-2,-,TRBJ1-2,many,TGTGCCAGCAGCTTAGTAGCAGGGGTTGACTATGGCTACACCTTC,CASSLVAGVDYGYTF
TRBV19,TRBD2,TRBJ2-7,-,TGTGCCAGTAGCCCGCGTCGGGGGGCCTACGAGCAGTACTTC,CASSPRRGAYEQYF
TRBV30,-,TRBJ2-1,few,TGTGCCAGCGACGAACGGGATACCTACAATGAGCAGTTCTTC,CASDERDTYNEQFF
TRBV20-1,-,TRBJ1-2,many,TGCAGTGCTAGAGACAGCTATGGCTACACCTTC,CSARDSYGYTF
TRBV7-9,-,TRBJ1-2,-,TGTGCCAGCAGATCTGGGGGGGGCTACACCTTC,CASRSGGGYTF
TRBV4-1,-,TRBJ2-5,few,TGCGCCAGCAGCCAATACGGGGCGCTCCAAGAGACCCAGTACTTC,CASSQYGALQETQYF
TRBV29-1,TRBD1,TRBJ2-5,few,TGCAGCGTTGAACCCGACAGGGGGCGCACAGAGACCCAGTACTTC,CSVEPDRGRTETQYF
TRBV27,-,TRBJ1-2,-,TGTGCCAGCAGTTTATCGAAAGGGTTAGAATATGGCTACACCTTC,CASSLSKGLEYGYTF
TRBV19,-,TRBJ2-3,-,TGTGCCAGTGGTATACAGGGCGACACAGATACGCAGTATTTT,CASGIQGDTDTQYF
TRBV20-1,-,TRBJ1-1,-,TGCAGTGCTAGAGAAGGAGGGATCGAAAGTGAAGCTTTCTTT,CSAREGGIESEAFF
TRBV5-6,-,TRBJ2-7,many,TGTGCCAGCAGCTTGCAGGCAGGCGTGAGCTACGAGCAGTACTTC,CASSLQAGVSYEQYF
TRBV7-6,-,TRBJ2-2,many,TGTGCCAGCAGCTTAGGGGGGGGGCCGACCGGGGAGCTGTTTTTT,CASSLGGGPTGELFF
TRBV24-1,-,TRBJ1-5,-,TGTGCCACCAGTGACTTCTTGCACAATCAGCCCCAGCATTTT,CATSDFLHNQPQHF
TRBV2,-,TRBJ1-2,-,TGTGCCAGCACCGGGACATCCCAGCTTTTAGGCTACACCTTC,CASTGTSQLLGYTF
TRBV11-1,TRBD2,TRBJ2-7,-,TGTGCCAGCAGCGGGAGCGGGGGGGGCTCTTGGAGTGAAGCGGGCGAGCAGTACTTC,CASSGSGGGSWSEAGEQYF
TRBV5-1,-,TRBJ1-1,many,TGCGCCAGCAGCTTGGGGGGGGTGGTGAACACTGAAGCTTTCTTT,CASSLGGVVNTEAFF
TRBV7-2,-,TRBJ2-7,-,TGTGCCAGCAGCTACCTCGGGAGTTACGAGCAGTACTTC,CASSYLGSYEQYF
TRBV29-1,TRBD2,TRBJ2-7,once,TGCAGCACGACTAGCGGGATAAACGAGCAGTACTTC,CSTTSGINEQYF
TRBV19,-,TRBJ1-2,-,TGTGCCAGTACCCAAGGTGGCTATGGCTACACCTTC,CASTQGGYGYTF
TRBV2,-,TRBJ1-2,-,TGTGCCAGCAGTGATCCAGGGGATACTAACTATGGCTACACCTTC,CASSDPGDTNYGYTF
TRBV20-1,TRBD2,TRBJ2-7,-,TGCAGTGCTAGAGGGGCGGGACAGGGGACTAGCGGGAGGACCTACGAGCAGTACTTC,CSARGAGQGTSGRTYEQYF
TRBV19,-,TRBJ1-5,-,TGTGCCAGTAGATATACTTTGGTAGGAGAGCCCCAGCATTTT,CASRYTLVGEPQHF
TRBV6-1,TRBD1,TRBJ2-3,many,TGTGCCAGCAGCAGCGACTGGACAGGCTCTAGCACAGATACGCAGTATTTT,CASSSDWTGSSTDTQYF
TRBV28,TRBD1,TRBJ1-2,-,TGTGCCAGCCACAGGGGCGATGGCTACACCTTC,CASHRGDGYTF